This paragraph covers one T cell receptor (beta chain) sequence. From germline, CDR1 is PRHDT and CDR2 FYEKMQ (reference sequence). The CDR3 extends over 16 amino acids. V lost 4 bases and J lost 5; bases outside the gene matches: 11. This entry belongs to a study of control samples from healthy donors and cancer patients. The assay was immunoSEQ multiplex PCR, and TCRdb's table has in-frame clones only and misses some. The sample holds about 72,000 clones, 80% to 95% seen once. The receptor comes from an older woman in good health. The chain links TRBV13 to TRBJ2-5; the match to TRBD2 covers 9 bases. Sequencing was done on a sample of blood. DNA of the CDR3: TGTGCCAGCAGCTCGGGTGAAGCGGGAGGCCGGGAGACCCAGTACTTC. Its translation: CASSSGEAGGRETQYF.